This entry lists 29 T cell receptor beta chains sequenced from one sample in a study of blood T cell repertoires in COVID-19. Assay used: immunoSEQ multiplex PCR; TCRdb lists only in-frame clones, some missing. The table records 300,000 to 350,000 clones, 80% to 90% of them present only once. The sample was PBMCs or T cells enriched from blood (not recorded which). The source is a young man who had recovered from COVID-19.

This clone was counted only a few times. This chain's CDR3 is CASSDPTSGGNTGELFF. In nucleotides, the CDR3 is TGCGCCAGCAGTGACCCTACCTCCGGGGGAAACACCGGGGAGCTGTTTTTT. The chain combines TRBV10-1 with TRBJ2-2; the D gene is possibly TRBD2 (6 bases). Germline V gene sequence: CDR1 WNHNN, CDR2 SYGVQD (reference sequence). The V and J ends lost 3 bases and 2 bases respectively, with 16 bases between them. CDR3 length: 17 amino acids.

V usage is TRBV24-1 and J usage is TRBJ1-1; D is possibly TRBD1 (6 bases). Germline CDR1 and CDR2: KGHDR and SFDVKD. V lost 12 bases and J lost 7, with 17 bases in between. The CDR3 has 12 amino acids. CDR3 coding DNA: TGTGCCGTCAGGCGGGGGGCGGTTGAAGCTTTCTTT. It yields the protein CAVRRGAVEAFF.

This clone turned up a few times. The genes are TRBV4-2 and TRBJ2-1, with TRBD2 identical over 11 bases. V trimming: 1 base; J trimming: 8 bases; junction bases outside the gene matches: 7. The CDR3 covers 16 residues. Germline CDR1 is LGHNA and CDR2 is YNFKEQ. The CDR3 region is CASSQAGSGGADEQFF. The CDR3 DNA reads as TGTGCCAGCAGCCAAGCGGGTAGCGGGGGGGCGGATGAGCAGTTCTTC.

Here the CDR3 DNA reads TGTGCCAGCAGTCGGGGACTAGCGGGGGGGCCGGTAGGGAATGAGCAGTTCTTC. This translates into CASSRGLAGGPVGNEQFF. This rearrangement joins TRBV5-5 to TRBJ2-1; TRBD2 matches at 16 bases. The germline gives CDR1 SGHKS, CDR2 YYEKEE (reference sequence). Trimming removed 5 bases from V and 7 bases from J; junction bases left unmatched: 12. CDR3 length equals 18 residues.

The V and J genes are TRBV4-1 and TRBJ2-7; tentatively, D is TRBD1 (6 bases). The CDR3 extends over 15 amino acids. Trimming removed 4 bases at V and 3 bases at J, with 16 bases between. Germline V lookup: CDR1 MGHRA, CDR2 YSYEKL. CDR3 bases: TGCGCCAGCAGCCGGGGCCCGGACAGCCTCTACGAGCAGTACTTC. It translates to CASSRGPDSLYEQYF.

The chain is built from TRBV3-1 (or the pseudogene TRBV3-2) and TRBJ1-5; perhaps TRBD1 as D (5 bases). The CDR3 is 14 amino acids. Germline CDR1 LGHDT, CDR2 YNNKEL (reference sequence). Trimming left V 2 bases short and J 7 bases short, with 12 bases between. This CDR3 is CASSQSQVPQPQHF. The DNA of the CDR3 is TGTGCCAGCAGCCAATCACAGGTTCCCCAGCCCCAGCATTTT.

With regard to this clone: The sample holds other DNA sequences that translate to the same CDR3. The chain recombines TRBV5-1 with TRBJ1-5; weak D call: TRBD1 (5 bases). CDR1 and CDR2 (germline): SGHRS, YFSETQ. Trimming removed 2 bases from V and 5 bases from J, with 8 bases in between. The CDR3 consists of 13 residues. DNA for the CDR3: TGCGCCAGCAGCTTAGGAGGGGATCAGCCCCAGCATTTT. Its translation is CASSLGGDQPQHF.

The chain carries TRBV3-1 (or the pseudogene TRBV3-2) and TRBJ1-2; TRBD1 matches 10 bases. Germline V lookup: CDR1 LGHDT, CDR2 YNNKEL (reference sequence). Losses at the gene ends were 0 bases for V and 4 bases for J; bases not matched to a gene: 5. The CDR3 extends over 16 amino acids. The CDR3 DNA reads as TGTGCCAGCAGCCAAGATCAAGACAGGGGGCTCTATGGCTACACCTTC. Protein: CASSQDQDRGLYGYTF.

The gene calls are TRBV7-2 and TRBJ1-3; D remains ambiguous. Germline V gene sequence: CDR1 SGHTA, CDR2 FQGNSA. The CDR3 covers 16 residues. Trimming removed 3 bases from V and 0 bases from J, with 12 bases in between. The CDR3 DNA sequence: TGTGCCAGCAGCTTCCTAGTCGGTAGCTCTGGAAACACCATATATTTT. Translating it yields CASSFLVGSSGNTIYF.

The chain joins TRBV5-1 to TRBJ2-3; TRBD2 aligns across 7 bases. CDR3 length equals 16 residues. Losses at the gene ends were 1 base for V and 1 base for J; bases not matched to a gene: 6. CDR1 and CDR2 (germline): SGHRS, YFSETQ. CDR3 bases: TGCGCCAGCAGCTTGCGTGTAGGACTAGGCACAGATACGCAGTATTTT. Translating gives CASSLRVGLGTDTQYF.

This clone was observed a few times. The CDR3 sequence: CASSYDTYVHF. The CDR3 DNA is TGTGCCAGCAGTTACGACACCTACGTCCACTTT. V is TRBV6-2 or TRBV6-3 and J is TRBJ1-6; unclear D gene. V lost 2 bases, J lost 17 bases, and 10 bases lay in between. Germline V CDR1 and CDR2: MNHEY, SVGEGT. The length of the CDR3 is 11 residues.

V usage is TRBV21-1 and J usage is TRBJ2-6; TRBD1, as called in the table, went unchecked against the DNA. TRBV21-1 is termed a pseudogene. The CDR3 consists of 19 residues. CDR3 in amino acids: CASSKGGGRERPGANVLTF. The CDR3, as DNA: TGTGCCAGCAGCAAAGGCGGCGGCAGGGAAAGGCCTGGGGCCAACGTCCTGACTTTC.

The sample holds one count of this clone. The rearrangement links TRBV4-3 to TRBJ1-2, with TRBD1 identical over 7 bases. The CDR3 has 21 amino acids. Per the germline V gene, CDR1 is LGHNA and CDR2 is YSLEER. J was trimmed by 5 bases and V by 2 bases; bases with no gene match: 26. The CDR3 sequence: CASSQIRSRTQNRGPGYGYTF. CDR3 DNA: TGCGCCAGCAGCCAAATTCGTTCCCGTACCCAAAACAGGGGCCCAGGGTATGGCTACACCTTC.

The V gene is TRBV3-1 (or the pseudogene TRBV3-2), the J gene TRBJ2-2; 9 bases fit TRBD2. J gave up 1 base and V 4 bases, and 4 bases lay outside the gene matches. This CDR3 contains 16 residues. CDR1 and CDR2 (germline): LGHDT, YNNKEL (reference sequence). The CDR3 DNA sequence: TGTGCCAGCAGCCGGCCTAGCGGGGTGAACACCGGGGAGCTGTTTTTT. It codes for CASSRPSGVNTGELFF.

The count of this clone is one. The rearrangement joins TRBV19 to TRBJ1-1, with a tentative D call TRBD1 (6 bases). The CDR3 extends over 12 amino acids. The V gene's germline CDR1 is LNHDA and CDR2 SQIVND (reference sequence). V lost 1 base, J lost 8 bases, and 8 bases lay in between. The CDR3 DNA sequence: TGTGCCAGTAGTATAGTTGGACAGGAAGCTTTCTTT. Its translation: CASSIVGQEAFF.

This clone was found a few times. This chain links TRBV6-2 or TRBV6-3 with TRBJ2-5; 8 nucleotides agree with TRBD1. Germline V gene data show CDR1 as MNHEY and CDR2 as SVGEGT. V dropped 0 bases and J dropped 5; count of bases not matched to a gene: 14. This CDR3 spans 18 amino acids. The CDR3 reads CASSYSMARGRRYETQYF. The CDR3 nucleotides read TGTGCCAGCAGTTACTCGATGGCCAGGGGGCGACGATATGAGACCCAGTACTTC.

The V gene is TRBV7-9, the J gene TRBJ2-7, with 9 positions matching TRBD1. Germline V gene data show CDR1 as SEHNR and CDR2 as FQNEAQ (reference sequence). The CDR3 has 14 residues. V was pared by 4 bases and J by 6 bases, with 7 bases of the junction left unmatched. For the CDR3, the DNA is TGTGCCAGCAGCTCCGGGACAGGGTCTCTCGAGCAGTACTTC. It encodes CASSSGTGSLEQYF.

The V call is TRBV9, the J call TRBJ2-7; possibly TRBD1 for D (5 bases). The CDR3 runs to 16 residues. Germline CDR1 reads SGDLS; CDR2 reads YYNGEE. Trimming stripped 4 bases from V and 0 bases from J, with 17 bases between. In nucleotides, the CDR3 is TGTGCCAGCAGCCCCCATCCCCAGGGAAGCTCCTACGAGCAGTACTTC. It specifies CASSPHPQGSSYEQYF.

V gene TRBV2 combines with J gene TRBJ2-2; D is unresolved. V was clipped by 5 bases and J by 1 base, with 5 bases between them. The CDR3 is made up of 13 amino acids. Looked up from germline, CDR1 is SNHLY and CDR2 is FYNNEI. CDR3 amino acids: CASSIRNTGELFF. CDR3 DNA: TGTGCCAGCAGTATCAGGAACACCGGGGAGCTGTTTTTT.

This clone is a singleton in its sample. The rearrangement joins TRBV7-8 to TRBJ1-1; D might be TRBD1 (5 bases). Germline values: CDR1 SGHVS, CDR2 FQNEAQ. The ends were cut back, 5 bases at V and 4 bases at J, with 14 bases in the middle. The CDR3 spans 14 residues. CDR3 bases: TGTGCCAGCAGCCCCAGGGTCGAAGGCACTGAAGCTTTCTTT. This sequence encodes CASSPRVEGTEAFF.

The table lists this clone with a count of one. The chain links TRBV19 to TRBJ2-7; tentatively, D is TRBD2 (5 bases). The germline V and J ends were trimmed by 6 bases and 3 bases, with 15 bases remaining between them. This CDR3 has 14 amino acids. CDR1 and CDR2 from the germline V gene are LNHDA and SQIVND (reference sequence). CDR3 bases: TGTGCCAGTAGCATCGACGGCCGGGGCTACGAGCAGTACTTC. Protein: CASSIDGRGYEQYF.

This chain links TRBV4-3 with TRBJ2-6, with D possibly TRBD1 on 5 matching bases. CDR1 is LGHNA and CDR2 is YSLEER in the germline V gene. Deletions cut 3 bases from V and 0 bases from J, with 21 bases between. This CDR3 is 20 amino acids long. DNA for the CDR3: TGCGCCAGCAGCCAGAGGATCAGGGCATCCTTTTTCTCTGGGGCCAACGTCCTGACTTTC. Residues: CASSQRIRASFFSGANVLTF.

This chain uses TRBV5-6 with TRBJ2-5; possible D gene TRBD1, 6 bases. From germline, CDR1 is SGHDT and CDR2 YYEEEE. Trimming stripped 1 base from V and 7 bases from J, with 11 bases between. The CDR3 has 13 residues. CDR3 in amino acids: CASSLQGTRTQYF. In DNA, the CDR3 is TGTGCCAGCAGCTTGCAGGGGACCAGGACCCAGTACTTC.

The chain uses TRBV4-3 and TRBJ1-2; tentatively, D is TRBD1 (6 bases). The CDR3 is 14 residues long. V shed 4 bases and J shed 8 bases, with 17 bases lying between them. The germline V gene has CDR1 LGHNA and CDR2 YSLEER. The CDR3 DNA reads TGCGCCAGCAGCCCTGCTGGATTTACAGGGGGCTACACCTTC. Translated, it gives CASSPAGFTGGYTF.

The V call is TRBV7-2, the J call TRBJ2-7, with 7 bases lining up with TRBD1. Trimming removed 5 bases from V and 4 bases from J; junction bases left unmatched: 8. The V gene's germline CDR1 is SGHTA and CDR2 FQGNSA. CDR3 length: 14 residues. The CDR3 region is CASSPPGQPYEQYF. In DNA, the CDR3 is TGTGCCAGCAGCCCGCCGGGACAGCCTTACGAGCAGTACTTC.

This clone was observed a single time. The chain couples TRBV4-2 to TRBJ2-5; perhaps TRBD1 as D (6 bases). Trimming left V 1 base short and J 2 bases short, with 8 bases between. In germline, CDR1 is LGHNA, CDR2 YNFKEQ. The CDR3 consists of 14 residues. CDR3: CASSQGTEQETQYF. The CDR3 DNA is TGTGCCAGCAGCCAAGGGACAGAGCAAGAGACCCAGTACTTC.

The CDR3 bases are TGTGCCAGCAGCTTAAATAGTTACAATGAGCAGTTCTTC. Protein product: CASSLNSYNEQFF. The J gene is TRBJ2-1, the V gene TRBV7-2; the D is unclear. Trimming removed 2 bases from V and 4 bases from J, with 6 bases in between. The CDR3 extends over 13 amino acids. The germline gives CDR1 SGHTA, CDR2 FQGNSA.

The chain carries TRBV4-2 and TRBJ1-2; D is unclear. This CDR3 has 15 amino acids. The germline V and J ends were trimmed by 0 bases and 4 bases, with 12 bases remaining between them. The germline CDR1 and CDR2 sequences are LGHNA and YNFKEQ. The CDR3 region has the DNA TGTGCCAGCAGCCAAGATGCCGGACTCTCCTATGGCTACACCTTC. Its protein is CASSQDAGLSYGYTF.

The J gene is TRBJ2-3, the V gene TRBV5-8; D unresolved. This CDR3 contains 15 residues. The germline V gene encodes CDR1 SGHTS and CDR2 YDEGEE. V lost 0 bases to trimming and J lost 2 bases, with 10 bases between them. CDR3 nucleotide sequence: TGTGCCAGCAGCTTGGCTGTGTCCCTCACAGATACGCAGTATTTT. Translating it yields CASSLAVSLTDTQYF.